The clone carrying this T cell receptor (beta chain) was found a few times. This CDR3 spans 15 amino acids. Germline loops: CDR1 LNHNV, CDR2 YYDKDF (reference sequence). V dropped 3 bases and J dropped 7; count of bases not matched to a gene: 8. Sequenced by immunoSEQ multiplex PCR; TCRdb stores in-frame clones only, minus some. The sample gives around 97,000 clones, 91% of which show up once; 45% to 55% is in the top ten. These data belong to a study of T cell responses to AZD1222 COVID-19 vaccine. The material was peripheral blood, obtained on day 0 of AZD1222 vaccination. The rearrangement links TRBV15 to TRBJ1-2, with 10 bases that match TRBD1. The source of this sequence is an adult in good health. The DNA of the CDR3 is TGTGCCACCAGCAGGCAGGACAGGGGGTCTTTTGGCTACACCTTC. It specifies CATSRQDRGSFGYTF.